The source of this TCR beta chain is a study of T cells in Graves' hyperthyroidism and ophthalmopathy. This clonotype appeared many times. The CDR3 runs 13 residues. Germline CDR1 is KGHDR and CDR2 is SFDVKD. Trimming removed 7 bases at V and 5 bases at J, with 10 bases between. Authors of the study amplified TCR beta CDR3 regions from RNA transcripts. Primed by the HTBI set, a first-round RT-PCR was run on the TCR CDR3. MiXCR, applied by TCRdb to the multiplex PCR reads, yields one record per CDR3 protein. The data hold 350,000 to 400,000 distinct CDR3 sequences, with 15% to 20% observed a single time.

Sequencing was performed on blood. This chain connects TRBV24-1 to TRBJ2-2; possible D gene TRBD1, 5 bases. The clonotype originates from a woman aged 18-29 years with Graves' hyperthyroidism. The CDR3 bases are TGTGCCACCAGGAGCAGGGTGACCGGGGAGCTGTTTTTT. Its protein product is CATRSRVTGELFF.